This T cell receptor (beta chain) was captured by sequencing in a study of blood T cell repertoires in COVID-19. Study-wide background: Nucleic acid was either cDNA or gDNA, and it came from T cells, B-cell-depleted T cells, or PBMCs.

This table comes from immunoSEQ multiplex PCR, and its TCRdb copy is limited to in-frame clones, with some not included. This table has approximately 160,000 clones, approximately 80% appearing once. CDR1 is MNHEY, CDR2 SMNVEV, per germline (reference sequence). The CDR3 consists of 16 residues. V trimming: 7 bases; J trimming: 0 bases; junction bases outside the gene matches: 10. Sequencing input: peripheral blood. The receptor's source is a human donor in a cohort sampled during active COVID-19. The rearrangement links TRBV27 to TRBJ1-1; 8 nucleotides agree with TRBD1. DNA of the CDR3: TGTGCCAGCATTCGGACAGGGATATTCATGAACACTGAAGCTTTCTTT. Amino acid sequence: CASIRTGIFMNTEAFF.